One and the same sample provided the 25 T cell receptor beta chains below, sequenced in a study of shared clonotypes between healthy human individuals. Sequencing used immunoSEQ multiplex PCR; TCRdb keeps in-frame clones, though not all of them. The sample has roughly 490,000 clones, roughly four fifths seen once. The material sequenced was PBMCs. The receptor set was obtained from a woman between 35 and 50 years old in good health. Some clones in this sample may be carry-over from other donors' samples.

The rearrangement uses TRBV2 and TRBJ2-2; 7 bases are a match to TRBD2. Germline trimming cut 4 bases from V and 0 bases from J; bases unmatched to any gene: 5. The CDR3 sequence is 16 residues long. CDR1 is SNHLY, CDR2 FYNNEI, per germline. CDR3: CASSGTGGSNTGELFF. The CDR3 region has the DNA TGTGCCAGCAGTGGCACGGGAGGATCGAACACCGGGGAGCTGTTTTTT. Supplemented by reference TRBV2 and TRBJ2-2, the full variable domain reads EPEVTQTPSHQVTQMGQEVILRCVPISNHLYFYWYRQILGQKVEFLVSFYNNEISEKSEIFDDQFSVERPDGSNFTLKIRSTKLEDSAMYFCASSGTGGSNTGELFFGEGSRLTVL.

Details on this clone: A far bigger clonotype differs at one base, so this is likely a read error. This chain joins TRBV4-1 and TRBJ1-2; D is unresolved. V gave up 1 base and J gave up 7 bases, with 7 bases separating them. CDR3 size: 12 residues. Germline CDR1 is MGHRA and CDR2 is YSYEKL. Written as DNA, the CDR3 is TGCGCCAGCAGCCAAGGGGTGGGTGGCTACACCTTC. Amino acid sequence: CASSQGVGGYTF.

The J gene is TRBJ1-5, the V gene TRBV7-4, with D possibly matching TRBD1 (5 bases). Trimming took off 5 bases at V and 2 bases at J, with 22 bases between the two ends. The germline gives CDR1 SGHVT, CDR2 SQSDAQ. There are 18 residues in the CDR3. Here the CDR3 reads CASSPKTPGGSGNQPQHF. In nucleotides, the CDR3 is TGTGCCAGCAGCCCCAAAACCCCGGGGGGAAGTGGCAATCAGCCCCAGCATTTT.

Note on this clone: Just one base apart from a much larger clone, this may be a read error. The chain couples TRBV10-3 to TRBJ1-2; the D is unclear. The germline V gene encodes CDR1 ENHRY and CDR2 SYGVKD. V was clipped by 7 bases and J by 0 bases, with 12 bases between them. The CDR3 runs 14 residues. CDR3 sequence (DNA): TGTGCCATCAATGTATCTGGACCTAACTATGGCTACACCTTC. This translates into CAINVSGPNYGYTF.

V gene TRBV2 combines with J gene TRBJ2-1; D gene uncertain. CDR1 and CDR2 (germline): SNHLY, FYNNEI. CDR3 length: 15 residues. Trimming shortened V by 2 bases and J by 2 bases, and 10 bases separated the two germline ends. CDR3 sequence: CASSERVSAYNEQFF. CDR3 bases: TGTGCCAGCAGTGAACGTGTATCGGCCTACAATGAGCAGTTCTTC.

A few counts support this clone. The chain has TRBV4-2 and TRBJ1-4, with 12 bases aligning to TRBD1. This CDR3 comprises 16 residues. Per the germline V gene, CDR1 is LGHNA and CDR2 is YNFKEQ. The junction had 8 bases not matched to a gene; V was cut back by 5 bases and J by 7 bases. The CDR3 region is CASSSGRGQGAEKLFF. The CDR3 DNA reads as TGTGCCAGCAGCTCGGGGCGGGGACAGGGGGCTGAAAAACTGTTTTTT.

On this clone: This sequence may be a read error, since a much larger clone differs from it by one base. The chain is built from TRBV4-2 and TRBJ1-1, with TRBD1 as a possible D gene (5 bases). Germline CDR1 reads LGHNA; CDR2 reads YNFKEQ. V gave up 0 bases and J gave up 4 bases, with 24 bases separating them. The CDR3 contains 19 residues. CDR3: CASSQDLIGQGRTSTEAFF. The CDR3 DNA follows: TGTGCCAGCAGCCAAGATCTAATCGGACAAGGGAGGACTAGCACTGAAGCTTTCTTT.

A note on this clone: Other DNA sequences in this sample translate to the same CDR3. This chain connects TRBV11-2 to TRBJ1-5; TRBD1 might be the D (5 bases). Deletions cut 3 bases from V and 4 bases from J, with 7 bases between. The CDR3 extends over 13 amino acids. The germline V gene has CDR1 SGHAT and CDR2 FQNNGV. This CDR3 is CASSFGGNQPQHF. The CDR3 DNA follows: TGTGCCAGCAGCTTCGGGGGAAATCAGCCCCAGCATTTT.

The CDR3 loop reads CASSEQGIGQPQHF. The CDR3, as DNA: TGTGCCAGCAGTGAACAGGGGATCGGTCAGCCCCAGCATTTT. The rearrangement joins TRBV2 to TRBJ1-5; weak D call: TRBD1 (6 bases). Germline V lookup: CDR1 SNHLY, CDR2 FYNNEI. The CDR3 runs 14 residues. V was pared by 2 bases and J by 6 bases, with 11 bases between.

The chain combines TRBV7-9 with TRBJ2-1, with D perhaps TRBD1 (8 bases). Germline lookup yields CDR1 SEHNR and CDR2 FQNEAQ (reference sequence). This CDR3 has 19 residues. Trimming cost V 4 bases and J 2 bases, with 24 bases left between them. For the CDR3, the DNA is TGTGCCAGCAGCTGGCCCGCAGGGGGCGGGGGAGACCCCTACAATGAGCAGTTCTTC. Its protein product is CASSWPAGGGGDPYNEQFF. The full variable domain, completed using reference TRBV7-9 and TRBJ2-1, is DTGVSQNPRHKITKRGQNVTFRCDPISEHNRLYWYRQTLGQGPEFLTYFQNEAQLEKSRLLSDRFSAERPKGSFSTLEIQRTEQGDSAMYLCASSWPAGGGGDPYNEQFFGPGTRLTVL.

The V and J genes are TRBV7-9 and TRBJ2-2; maybe TRBD2 (6 bases). This CDR3 contains 15 residues. V shed 5 bases and J shed 4 bases, with 14 bases lying between them. Germline loops: CDR1 SEHNR, CDR2 FQNEAQ (reference sequence). The CDR3 sequence is CASSPFREATGELFF. As DNA, the CDR3 is TGTGCCAGCAGCCCATTCAGGGAGGCCACCGGGGAGCTGTTTTTT.

Comments on this clone: This may be a read error: a much more frequent sequence differs by one nucleotide. It is likely a read error, because the conserved phenylalanine at the end of the CDR3 is missing. The J gene is TRBJ1-5, the V gene TRBV30, with D hard to call. Germline V gene data show CDR1 as GTSNPN and CDR2 as SVGIG (reference sequence). The CDR3 is 13 residues long. The ends were cut back, 3 bases at V and 2 bases at J, with 8 bases in the middle. CDR3: CAWSNGGNQPQHL. The CDR3 region has the DNA TGTGCCTGGAGCAACGGGGGCAATCAGCCCCAGCATCTT.

Comments on this clone: A junction end diverges from the germline sequence, so it may reflect a read error. The chain uses TRBV7-2 and TRBJ2-3; 9 positions match TRBD2. Germline V gene sequence: CDR1 SGHTA, CDR2 FQGNSA. The CDR3 spans 14 residues. The CDR3 DNA sequence: TGTGCCAGCAGCCTAGCGGGAATGACAGATACGCAGTATTTT. Translation gives CASSLAGMTDTQYF.

This chain connects TRBV18 to TRBJ1-1; D is undetermined. The V gene lost 0 bases and the J gene lost 4 bases, with 9 bases spanning the gap. Germline V CDR1 and CDR2: KGHSH, LQKENI. The CDR3 covers 14 residues. The CDR3 loop is CASSPPRDTTEAFF. In DNA form, the CDR3 reads TGTGCCAGCTCACCACCGCGGGATACCACTGAAGCTTTCTTT.

V usage is TRBV11-3 and J usage is TRBJ2-1; 7 nucleotides match TRBD2. The ends lost 1 base at V and 6 bases at J; junction bases unmatched: 0. This CDR3 region has 13 residues. Germline CDR1 SGHNT, CDR2 YENEEA. The CDR3 sequence: CASSLGEGNEQFF. CDR3 sequence (DNA): TGTGCCAGCAGCTTAGGGGAGGGCAATGAGCAGTTCTTC. The full variable domain, completed using reference TRBV11-3 and TRBJ2-1, is EAGVVQSPRYKIIEKKQPVAFWCNPISGHNTLYWYLQNLGQGPELLIRYENEEAVDDSQLPKDRFSAERLKGVDSTLKIQPAELGDSAVYLCASSLGEGNEQFFGPGTRLTVL.

V gene TRBV5-1 combines with J gene TRBJ1-1, with D maybe TRBD1 (5 bases). The V end lost 2 bases, the J end lost 1 base, and 12 bases lay between the germline ends. Germline V gene sequence: CDR1 SGHRS, CDR2 YFSETQ. CDR3 length equals 15 residues. In DNA, the CDR3 is TGCGCCAGCAGCTTAGGGACCCTAGGGAACACTGAAGCTTTCTTT. It is translated as CASSLGTLGNTEAFF.

The count of this clone is one. The limits of the CDR3 on the DNA are not certain, so only TCRdb's listed CDR3 is given. The chain recombines TRBV6-6 with TRBJ2-7. The CDR3 is 12 amino acids in total, end residues counted. Germline V gives CDR1 MNHNY, CDR2 SVGAGI (reference sequence). The CDR3 here is CASSSVLGEQYF.

This clone showed up just a few times. J is TRBJ2-2 and V is TRBV7-7; no definite D call. Trimming removed 0 bases at V and 1 base at J, with 3 bases between. From germline, CDR1 is SSHAT and CDR2 FNYEAQ (reference sequence). The CDR3 loop spans 14 amino acids. CDR3 sequence reads: CASSLAQNTGELFF. The CDR3 nucleotides read TGTGCCAGCAGCTTAGCGCAGAACACCGGGGAGCTGTTTTTT.

The genes are TRBV5-4 and TRBJ2-7; TRBD2 agrees at 10 bases. With V trimmed by 4 bases and J by 3 bases, 19 bases remained unmatched. This CDR3 is 19 amino acids long. The germline CDR1 and CDR2 sequences are SGHNT and YYREEE (reference sequence). In DNA form, the CDR3 reads TGTGCCAGCAGCGCCCTGCTAGCGGGAGCTTCTATCGGGGGCTACGAGCAGTACTTC. It encodes CASSALLAGASIGGYEQYF.

V is TRBV28 and J is TRBJ1-1; D not resolved. The CDR3 has 14 residues. V lost 8 bases to trimming and J lost 4 bases, with 17 bases between them. Germline CDR1 reads MDHEN; CDR2 reads SYDVKM. The CDR3 DNA reads as TGTGCCAGCGGCCTCATAGGCGGGAGCACTGAAGCTTTCTTT. It yields the protein CASGLIGGSTEAFF. Based on the CDR3 plus reference TRBV28 and TRBJ1-1, the full variable domain is DVKVTQSSRYLVKRTGEKVFLECVQDMDHENMFWYRQDPGLGLRLIYFSYDVKMKEKGDIPEGYSVSREKKERFSLILESASTNQTSMYLCASGLIGGSTEAFFGQGTRLTVV.

The CDR3 loop is CAISEYPPQDIQYF. The CDR3 DNA follows: TGTGCCATCAGTGAGTACCCCCCTCAAGACATTCAGTACTTC. The V gene is TRBV10-3, the J gene TRBJ2-4; D ambiguous. The CDR3 is 14 amino acids. Per germline, CDR1 ENHRY and CDR2 SYGVKD. The V gene lost 1 base and the J gene lost 8 bases, with 12 bases spanning the gap.

The rearrangement joins TRBV7-8 to TRBJ2-2, with TRBD1 matching over 11 bases. Germline lookup yields CDR1 SGHVS and CDR2 FQNEAQ. CDR3 length: 17 residues. V shed 5 bases and J 6 bases; nucleotides not matched to a gene: 11. The CDR3 bases are TGTGCCAGCAGCCCGCAATGGACAGGGGGCTTTTCCGGGGAGCTGTTTTTT. Amino acid sequence: CASSPQWTGGFSGELFF.

The chain's CDR3 is CASSSFKGQGNEQYF. CDR3 sequence (DNA): TGTGCCAGCAGTTCCTTCAAGGGACAGGGGAACGAGCAGTACTTC. This sequence joins TRBV28 and TRBJ2-7; the match to TRBD1 covers 10 bases. CDR1 and CDR2 from the germline V gene are MDHEN and SYDVKM. V shed 4 bases and J 5 bases; nucleotides not matched to a gene: 8. The CDR3 contains 15 residues.

The V gene is TRBV28, the J gene TRBJ1-4; TRBD1 matches at 7 bases. The V gene's germline CDR1 is MDHEN and CDR2 SYDVKM. V trimming: 2 bases; J trimming: 7 bases; junction bases outside the gene matches: 7. The CDR3 runs to 15 residues. CDR3 in amino acids: CASSLRGGGGEKLFF. CDR3 sequence (DNA): TGTGCCAGCAGTTTACGAGGGGGCGGCGGTGAAAAACTGTTTTTT.

As to this clone: Other DNA variants within this sample encode the same CDR3. As DNA, the CDR3 is TGTGCCTGGAGTATGCGTGGACAGGGCTACGAGCAGTACTTC. Protein product: CAWSMRGQGYEQYF. The V gene is TRBV30, the J gene TRBJ2-7; 8 bases are shared with TRBD1. The CDR3 loop spans 14 amino acids. J gave up 3 bases and V 2 bases, and 6 bases lay outside the gene matches. From germline, CDR1 is GTSNPN and CDR2 SVGIG (reference sequence).